What follows are 28 T cell receptor beta chains derived from one specimen sequenced in a study of OX40 agonist ivuxolimab in advanced cancers. Some clones are missing from TCRdb's copy, which holds only in-frame ones; the method was immunoSEQ multiplex PCR. Of nearly 60,000 clones in the sample, approximately 80% were seen once. Here the sequenced sample was CD4+ or CD8+ T cells sorted from blood, taken in a trial of the OX40 agonist ivuxolimab. These receptors all stem from an adult with an advanced solid tumor such as melanoma, head and neck, liver or kidney cancer.

The chain employs TRBV5-1 and TRBJ2-2; 12 positions agree with TRBD2. Germline V CDR1 and CDR2: SGHRS, YFSETQ. V shed 4 bases and J 2 bases; nucleotides not matched to a gene: 3. CDR3 length: 16 amino acids. The CDR3 nucleotides read TGCGCCAGCAGCCCTGGACTAGCGGGAAACACCGGGGAGCTGTTTTTT. The encoded protein is CASSPGLAGNTGELFF. Variable domain in full (rest from reference TRBV5-1 and TRBJ2-2): KAGVTQTPRYLIKTRGQQVTLSCSPISGHRSVSWYQQTPGQGLQFLFEYFSETQRNKGNFPGRFSGRQFSNSRSEMNVSTLELGDSALYLCASSPGLAGNTGELFFGEGSRLTVL.

The rearrangement joins TRBV14 to TRBJ2-1, with TRBD1 matching over 8 bases. The CDR3 totals 15 residues. Per the germline V gene, CDR1 is SGHDN and CDR2 is FVKESK. J gave up 1 base and V 4 bases, and 3 bases lay outside the gene matches. The CDR3 bases are TGTGCCAGCAGCCCCCGACAGGGGTCCTACAATGAGCAGTTCTTC. Translating gives CASSPRQGSYNEQFF. The entire variable domain, with the rest obtained from reference TRBV14 and TRBJ2-1, is as follows: EAGVTQFPSHSVIEKGQTVTLRCDPISGHDNLYWYRRVMGKEIKFLLHFVKESKQDESGMPNNRFLAERTGGTYSTLKVQPAELEDSGVYFCASSPRQGSYNEQFFGPGTRLTVL.

V and J are TRBV7-9 and TRBJ2-7, with 8 bases identical to TRBD2. J was trimmed by 1 base and V by 6 bases; bases with no gene match: 8. Germline CDR1 reads SEHNR; CDR2 reads FQNEAQ (reference sequence). CDR3 length equals 15 residues. CDR3 coding DNA: TGTGCCAGCAGTCGGGAGCGGGGGTTATCCTACGAGCAGTACTTC. Translating gives CASSRERGLSYEQYF. Filled out from reference TRBV7-9 and TRBJ2-7, the complete variable domain reads DTGVSQNPRHKITKRGQNVTFRCDPISEHNRLYWYRQTLGQGPEFLTYFQNEAQLEKSRLLSDRFSAERPKGSFSTLEIQRTEQGDSAMYLCASSRERGLSYEQYFGPGTRLTVT.

The chain carries TRBV6-1 and TRBJ1-5; the D is unclear. The germline V and J ends were trimmed by 0 bases and 6 bases, with 6 bases remaining between them. This CDR3 is built from 13 residues. The germline V gene encodes CDR1 MNHNS and CDR2 SASEGT. The CDR3 DNA reads TGTGCCAGCAGTGAAGCTAGCCGTCAGCCCCAGCATTTT. Amino acids: CASSEASRQPQHF.

The chain links TRBV28 to TRBJ2-7; D not certain. This CDR3 spans 10 amino acids. V lost 8 bases and J lost 3, with 5 bases in between. CDR1 is MDHEN and CDR2 is SYDVKM in the germline V gene. CDR3 DNA: TGTGCCAGCCCCCTCTACGAGCAGTACTTC. Amino acid sequence: CASPLYEQYF.

The rearrangement links TRBV2 to TRBJ1-2, with 11 bases lining up with TRBD1. Germline assignment: CDR1 SNHLY and CDR2 FYNNEI. There are 16 residues in the CDR3. V lost 3 bases, J lost 4 bases, and 7 bases stayed unmatched. CDR3 nucleotide sequence: TGTGCCAGCAGTGACAGGACAGGGGGCAATAGCTATGGCTACACCTTC. Amino acid sequence: CASSDRTGGNSYGYTF.

J is TRBJ2-7 and V is TRBV6-4, with 11 bases matching TRBD1. CDR3 length: 14 amino acids. Germline V gives CDR1 MRHNA, CDR2 SNTAGT. J was trimmed by 4 bases and V by 4 bases; bases with no gene match: 3. Here the CDR3 DNA reads TGTGCCAGCAGTGCCGGGACAGGGGGTTACGAGCAGTACTTC. Protein: CASSAGTGGYEQYF.

V usage is TRBV7-9 and J usage is TRBJ1-4, with a tentative D call TRBD1 (5 bases). The ends were cut back, 2 bases at V and 4 bases at J, with 8 bases in the middle. Germline V gene lookup returns CDR1 SEHNR and CDR2 FQNEAQ (reference sequence). This CDR3 spans 14 amino acids. The CDR3 is CASSLTGGNEKLFF. CDR3 coding DNA: TGTGCCAGCAGCTTAACAGGTGGTAATGAAAAACTGTTTTTT. Drawing the rest from reference TRBV7-9 and TRBJ1-4, the complete variable domain is DTGVSQNPRHKITKRGQNVTFRCDPISEHNRLYWYRQTLGQGPEFLTYFQNEAQLEKSRLLSDRFSAERPKGSFSTLEIQRTEQGDSAMYLCASSLTGGNEKLFFGSGTQLSVL.

J is TRBJ1-1 and V is TRBV11-1; D is possibly TRBD1 (5 bases). Germline V gene sequence: CDR1 SGHAT, CDR2 FQDESV (reference sequence). The CDR3 runs 13 residues. V was trimmed by 1 base and J by 8 bases, leaving 11 bases between them. CDR3 region: CASSLDRHREAFF. CDR3 coding DNA: TGTGCCAGCAGCTTAGACAGGCACAGGGAAGCTTTCTTT.

The rearrangement links TRBV6-4 to TRBJ1-1, with D possibly TRBD1 on 5 matching bases. Germline assignment: CDR1 MRHNA and CDR2 SNTAGT. The CDR3 sequence is 13 residues long. V lost 4 bases and J 3 bases, leaving 9 bases between the germline ends. The CDR3 sequence: CASSVEGHTEAFF. CDR3 DNA: TGTGCCAGCAGTGTTGAGGGACACACTGAAGCTTTCTTT.

This chain links TRBV5-1 with TRBJ2-3, with 10 bases identical to TRBD2. The V gene's germline CDR1 is SGHRS and CDR2 YFSETQ. The CDR3 totals 18 residues. Unmatched junction bases numbered 8, after V lost 1 base and J lost 0 bases. As DNA, the CDR3 is TGCGCCAGCAGCTTGACTAGCGGGGTTTCAGCTAGCACAGATACGCAGTATTTT. Translating it yields CASSLTSGVSASTDTQYF.

This chain joins TRBV29-1 and TRBJ2-5; D might be TRBD1 or TRBD2, each matching 5 bases. This CDR3 has 15 residues. V shed 2 bases and J shed 5 bases, with 18 bases lying between them. From germline, CDR1 is SQVTM and CDR2 ANQGSEA. Written as DNA, the CDR3 is TGCAGCGTTGAACCGCCGGGACGCGGCTGGGAGACCCAGTACTTC. Its translation: CSVEPPGRGWETQYF.

V and J are TRBV2 and TRBJ1-5; tentatively, D is TRBD1 (6 bases). The germline CDR1 and CDR2 sequences are SNHLY and FYNNEI. The CDR3 totals 15 residues. The V end was cut by 1 base, the J end by 1 base, with 8 bases between. The CDR3 region is CASSEGQGSNQPQHF. The CDR3 coding sequence is TGTGCCAGCAGTGAAGGCCAGGGGAGCAATCAGCCCCAGCATTTT.

This chain joins TRBV5-1 and TRBJ2-7; TRBD1 matches at 9 bases. Germline lookup yields CDR1 SGHRS and CDR2 YFSETQ. There are 14 residues in the CDR3. V shed 2 bases, J shed 6 bases, and the junction held 6 bases outside the gene matches. The CDR3 protein is CASSFGTGPGEQYF. The CDR3, as DNA: TGCGCCAGCAGCTTCGGGACAGGGCCAGGCGAGCAGTACTTC.

This clone was recorded once. The genes are TRBV5-1 and TRBJ2-3; D possibly matches TRBD1 or TRBD2 (5 bases each). CDR1 is SGHRS and CDR2 is YFSETQ in the germline V gene. This CDR3 region has 14 residues. The V end was cut by 4 bases, the J end by 2 bases, with 11 bases between. DNA of the CDR3: TGCGCCAGCAGCGAGACGGGGCCCACAGATACGCAGTATTTT. This encodes CASSETGPTDTQYF.

The rearrangement uses TRBV5-1 and TRBJ2-5; TRBD2 is a possible D gene (7 bases). V dropped 1 base and J dropped 2 bases, with 18 bases sitting between them. This CDR3 contains 17 residues. Germline assignment: CDR1 SGHRS and CDR2 YFSETQ. The CDR3 sequence: CASSLLPQGGGQETQYF. The CDR3 DNA follows: TGCGCCAGCAGCTTGCTCCCGCAAGGGGGGGGACAAGAGACCCAGTACTTC.

This clone is categorized as medium-sized. The J gene is TRBJ1-2, the V gene TRBV2; weak D call: TRBD1 (6 bases). Germline CDR1 and CDR2: SNHLY and FYNNEI. CDR3 size: 16 residues. The V and J ends lost 3 bases and 8 bases respectively, with 22 bases between them. CDR3 sequence reads: CASSDRPGALGKGYTF. The DNA for the CDR3 is TGTGCCAGCAGTGATCGCCCGGGGGCCTTGGGGAAGGGCTACACCTTC.

This clone showed up just a few times. The chain joins TRBV2 to TRBJ2-1; D is uncertain. Per germline, CDR1 SNHLY and CDR2 FYNNEI. This CDR3 contains 12 residues. V was shortened by 7 bases and J by 6 bases, with 10 bases between the two germline ends. CDR3 sequence: CASNPLGNEQFF. In DNA, the CDR3 is TGTGCCAGCAACCCGCTAGGCAATGAGCAGTTCTTC.

The CDR3 sequence is CASSYNSEGQETQYF. As DNA, the CDR3 is TGTGCCAGCAGTTACAACAGTGAGGGGCAAGAGACCCAGTACTTC. The chain links TRBV6-5 to TRBJ2-5; D assignment may be TRBD1 or TRBD2 (5 bases each). The V end was cut by 2 bases, the J end by 2 bases, with 12 bases between. The CDR3 consists of 15 residues. CDR1 is MNHEY, CDR2 SVGAGI, per germline.

J is TRBJ2-5 and V is TRBV2, with D possibly matching TRBD2 (5 bases). Germline V gene data show CDR1 as SNHLY and CDR2 as FYNNEI. The ends were cut back, 6 bases at V and 5 bases at J, with 13 bases in the middle. The CDR3 runs 13 residues. In DNA form, the CDR3 reads TGTGCCAGCAGGGTCGGGGTGGCGGAGACCCAGTACTTC. The encoded protein is CASRVGVAETQYF.

The V call is TRBV6-5, the J call TRBJ1-2, with 9 bases aligning to TRBD1. The germline V gene encodes CDR1 MNHEY and CDR2 SVGAGI. J was trimmed by 4 bases and V by 4 bases; bases with no gene match: 4. The CDR3 contains 14 residues. The CDR3 DNA reads as TGTGCCAGCAGTTCAGGGACAGGGCCCTATGGCTACACCTTC. Translated, it gives CASSSGTGPYGYTF.

By sample fraction, this clone is medium-sized. This chain uses TRBV13 with TRBJ1-3; D may be TRBD1 (5 bases). The CDR3 covers 14 residues. Germline CDR1 PRHDT, CDR2 FYEKMQ (reference sequence). The V and J ends lost 6 bases and 4 bases respectively, with 13 bases between them. CDR3 region: CASSGWGSGNTIYF. CDR3 nucleotides: TGTGCCAGCAGTGGATGGGGGTCCGGAAACACCATATATTTT.

The chain carries TRBV4-1 and TRBJ1-4, with D unclear. CDR1 is MGHRA and CDR2 is YSYEKL in the germline V gene. This CDR3 region has 16 residues. Trimming removed 0 bases from V and 7 bases from J, with 15 bases in between. As DNA, the CDR3 is TGCGCCAGCAGCCAAGATTTGGCCTCTAGTCGTGAAAAACTGTTTTTT. This sequence encodes CASSQDLASSREKLFF.

The chain is built from TRBV10-2 and TRBJ2-5; D gene ambiguous. V lost 3 bases, J lost 4 bases, and 3 bases lay in between. This CDR3 contains 11 residues. CDR1 and CDR2 from the germline V gene are WSHSY and SAAADI. CDR3 DNA sequence: TGCGCCAGCAGTGAAAGAGAGACCCAGTACTTC. Its protein product is CASSERETQYF.

The V and J genes are TRBV7-2 and TRBJ2-7; D is undetermined. V dropped 2 bases and J dropped 4 bases, with 15 bases sitting between them. This CDR3 is 15 amino acids long. Germline V lookup: CDR1 SGHTA, CDR2 FQGNSA. In DNA, the CDR3 is TGTGCCAGCAGCTTAACGCTCATGCAGGCGTACGAGCAGTACTTC. This codes for CASSLTLMQAYEQYF.

V is TRBV6-1 and J is TRBJ2-5, with 11 bases lining up with TRBD2. This CDR3 is built from 14 residues. The V gene's germline CDR1 is MNHNS and CDR2 SASEGT. The trim removed 8 bases at V and 4 bases at J, leaving 6 bases unmatched. The CDR3: CASWDSGGAETQYF. For the CDR3, the DNA is TGTGCCAGCTGGGATAGCGGGGGGGCAGAGACCCAGTACTTC.

The chain employs TRBV6-5 and TRBJ1-2, with D unresolved. The germline CDR1 and CDR2 sequences are MNHEY and SVGAGI. The ends were cut back, 0 bases at V and 4 bases at J, with 9 bases in the middle. The CDR3 covers 14 residues. The CDR3 DNA follows: TGTGCCAGCAGTTACTCGAGCCAGGCCTATGGCTACACCTTC. Encoded protein: CASSYSSQAYGYTF.

This clone came up a few times. This chain links TRBV4-2 with TRBJ2-5; tentatively, D is TRBD1 (6 bases). The CDR3 covers 14 residues. V shed 2 bases and J shed 5 bases, with 12 bases lying between them. Germline V gene lookup returns CDR1 LGHNA and CDR2 YNFKEQ. DNA for the CDR3: TGTGCCAGCAGCCAACAGACAGGCTCGGAGACCCAGTACTTC. Translated: CASSQQTGSETQYF.